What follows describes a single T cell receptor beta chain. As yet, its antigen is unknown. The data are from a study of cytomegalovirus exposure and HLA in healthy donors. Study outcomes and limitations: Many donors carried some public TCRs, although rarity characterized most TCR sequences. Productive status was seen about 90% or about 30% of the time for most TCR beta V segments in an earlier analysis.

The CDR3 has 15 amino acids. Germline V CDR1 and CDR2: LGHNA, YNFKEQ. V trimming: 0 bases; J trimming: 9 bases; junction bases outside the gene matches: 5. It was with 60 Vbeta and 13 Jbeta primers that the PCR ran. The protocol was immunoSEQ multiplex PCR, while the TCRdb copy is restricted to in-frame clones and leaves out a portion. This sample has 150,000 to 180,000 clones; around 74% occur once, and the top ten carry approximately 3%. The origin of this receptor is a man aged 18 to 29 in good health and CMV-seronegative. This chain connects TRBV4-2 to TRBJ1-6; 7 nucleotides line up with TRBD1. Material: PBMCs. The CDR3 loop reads CASSQEGDSFSPLHF. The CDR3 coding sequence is TGTGCCAGCAGCCAAGAGGGGGACAGTTTTTCACCCCTCCACTTT.